This TCR beta chain comes out of a study of blood T cell repertoires in COVID-19. About the research overall: From the United States, Italy and Spain came samples of acute and convalescent COVID-19. In each case, the material was cDNA or gDNA derived from T cells, B-cell-depleted T cells, or PBMCs.

As to this clone: Other DNA sequences in this specimen translate into the identical CDR3.

CDR3 length: 15 residues. Losses at the gene ends were 1 base for V and 2 bases for J; bases not matched to a gene: 1. Germline V gene data show CDR1 as LGHNT and CDR2 as FRNRAP. As processed by the authors: Amplifying reference gene primers gave estimates of nucleated cell counts. The table came from immunoSEQ multiplex PCR; TCRdb's copy has only in-frame clones and leaves some out. The V and J calls and clone size were taken over from that table, and D and trimming were inferred from the DNA. The sample carries roughly 260,000 clones, 75% to 90% recorded once. The V call is TRBV12-5, the J call TRBJ1-4, with 7 bases fitting TRBD1. Sequenced material: peripheral blood. This receptor was taken from a woman in her thirties or forties with acute or convalescent COVID-19. The CDR3 DNA reads TGTGCTAGTGGTTTGGGGGACAGCACTAATGAAAAACTGTTTTTT. Translated, it gives CASGLGDSTNEKLFF.